The 25 T cell receptor beta chains reported below all come from one sample, sequenced in a study of PD-L1 blockade in urothelial cancer. Described time point: peripheral blood 6 weeks after treatment start. Profiled with immunoSEQ multiplex PCR; TCRdb holds only in-frame clones, not every one. Here the sample spans around 40,000 clones, approximately 78% being singletons. Sequencing was performed on PBMCs, taken around atezolizumab (anti-PD-L1) treatment. All receptors derive from a man between 60 and 70 years old with urothelial cancer.

The J gene is TRBJ2-3, the V gene TRBV25-1; D not resolved. CDR3 size: 15 residues. Germline V CDR1 and CDR2: MGHDK, SYGVNS. Trimming shortened V by 0 bases and J by 1 base, and 8 bases separated the two germline ends. The CDR3 protein is CASSEYGRGTDTQYF. The CDR3 DNA sequence: TGTGCCAGCAGTGAATATGGTCGGGGCACAGATACGCAGTATTTT.

Comments on this clone: One end of the junction is discordant with germline, which a read error may explain. The chain uses TRBV7-9 and TRBJ2-3; no clear D. CDR1 and CDR2 from the germline V gene are SEHNR and FQNEAQ (reference sequence). The CDR3 consists of 13 residues. CDR3 DNA sequence: TGTGCCAGCAGACCCCACAGCAGAGATACGCAGTATTTT. It codes for CASRPHSRDTQYF.

The J gene is TRBJ2-3, the V gene TRBV5-1, with 9 bases lining up with TRBD2. Trimming removed 0 bases from V and 0 bases from J; junction bases left unmatched: 2. Per the germline V gene, CDR1 is SGHRS and CDR2 is YFSETQ. CDR3 length: 16 residues. CDR3 nucleotide sequence: TGCGCCAGCAGCTTGGGACTAGCGGAAAGCACAGATACGCAGTATTTT. As protein: CASSLGLAESTDTQYF.

The chain carries TRBV10-3 and TRBJ2-2; 12 nucleotides align to TRBD2. Germline CDR1 is ENHRY and CDR2 is SYGVKD. V gave up 5 bases and J gave up 5 bases; unmatched junction bases: 9. This CDR3 contains 17 residues. The CDR3 region is CAISISRTSGTTGELFF. In DNA form, the CDR3 reads TGTGCCATCAGTATTTCCCGGACTAGCGGGACGACCGGGGAGCTGTTTTTT.

This clone has at least ten counts. The J gene is TRBJ2-3, the V gene TRBV10-3, with TRBD2 matching 7 bases. The V segment lost 5 bases and the J segment 10 bases; nucleotides outside the gene matches: 6. The germline CDR1 and CDR2 sequences are ENHRY and SYGVKD. The CDR3 covers 12 residues. CDR3 nucleotides: TGTGCCATCAGTCAGACTAGCCAGGCGCAGTATTTT. Encoded protein: CAISQTSQAQYF.

CDR3 in DNA: TGTGCCAGCTCACCGACTAGCGGGAGGTTGAATGAGCAGTTCTTC. Translation: CASSPTSGRLNEQFF. This chain uses TRBV18 with TRBJ2-1, with 13 bases that match TRBD2. CDR3 length: 15 amino acids. Germline V gives CDR1 KGHSH, CDR2 LQKENI. With V trimmed by 3 bases and J by 7 bases, 3 bases remained unmatched.

This clone appeared a few times. The chain is built from TRBV6-1 and TRBJ2-7; weak D call: TRBD1 (6 bases). Per the germline V gene, CDR1 is MNHNS and CDR2 is SASEGT. The CDR3 length is 12 residues. Trimming stripped 8 bases from V and 2 bases from J, with 10 bases between. The CDR3 DNA is TGTGCCAGCGGGGGCCGACCCTACGAGCAGTACTTC. As protein: CASGGRPYEQYF.

The chain uses TRBV7-2 and TRBJ1-3, with D possibly being TRBD1 (6 bases). Trimming took off 2 bases at V and 0 bases at J, with 11 bases between the two ends. Germline V lookup: CDR1 SGHTA, CDR2 FQGNSA. The CDR3 sequence is 16 residues long. The CDR3 is CASSLINRVSGNTIYF. The CDR3, as DNA: TGTGCCAGCAGCTTAATCAACAGGGTCTCTGGAAACACCATATATTTT.

This sequence joins TRBV19 and TRBJ1-2; D is undetermined. The germline V gene encodes CDR1 LNHDA and CDR2 SQIVND (reference sequence). The CDR3 has 13 residues. Trimming took 5 bases from V and 2 from J, leaving 9 bases between them. CDR3 amino acids: CASSQDGNYGYTF. Here the CDR3 DNA reads TGTGCCAGTAGTCAAGACGGGAACTATGGCTACACCTTC. Filled out from reference TRBV19 and TRBJ1-2, the complete variable domain reads DGGITQSPKYLFRKEGQNVTLSCEQNLNHDAMYWYRQDPGQGLRLIYYSQIVNDFQKGDIAEGYSVSREKKESFPLTVTSAQKNPTAFYLCASSQDGNYGYTFGSGTRLTVV.

In regard to this clone: One junction end disagrees with the germline gene, perhaps due to a read error. This chain joins TRBV18 and TRBJ2-1, with TRBD2 matching 7 bases. The CDR3 totals 16 residues. Germline V gene sequence: CDR1 KGHSH, CDR2 LQKENI. CDR3 nucleotides: TGTGCCAGCTCGCCACAAGGCGGGGGAAGGGACAATGAGCAGTTCTTC. It yields the protein CASSPQGGGRDNEQFF. Using reference TRBV18 and TRBJ2-1 for the parts outside the CDR3, the full variable domain is NAGVMQNPRHLVRRRGQEARLRCSPMKGHSHVYWYRQLPEEGLKFMVYLQKENIIDESGMPKERFSAEFPKEGPSILRIQQVVRGDSAAYFCASSPQGGGRDNEQFFGPGTRLTVL.

The chain employs TRBV5-1 and TRBJ2-5; TRBD2 matches at 7 bases. J was trimmed by 2 bases and V by 6 bases; bases with no gene match: 7. In germline, CDR1 is SGHRS, CDR2 YFSETQ. The CDR3 length is 14 residues. CDR3 sequence: CASKYGGSQETQYF. As DNA, the CDR3 is TGCGCCAGCAAGTACGGGGGGAGTCAAGAGACCCAGTACTTC.

CDR3 in DNA: TGTGCCAGCAGTTCCGGTGGACAGCGCCTCACAGATACGCAGTATTTT. It encodes CASSSGGQRLTDTQYF. This sequence joins TRBV2 and TRBJ2-3, with a tentative D call TRBD1 (6 bases). This CDR3 has 16 amino acids. V dropped 5 bases and J dropped 2 bases, with 17 bases sitting between them. CDR1 and CDR2 (germline): SNHLY, FYNNEI.

This chain uses TRBV7-8 with TRBJ2-5; D call uncertain. Trimming cost V 3 bases and J 4 bases, with 3 bases left between them. The germline CDR1 and CDR2 sequences are SGHVS and FQNEAQ. The CDR3 length is 11 residues. The CDR3 DNA is TGTGCCAGCAGCTTTCTAGAGACCCAGTACTTC. Its translation is CASSFLETQYF.

The chain recombines TRBV5-1 with TRBJ1-4; a possible D gene is TRBD1 (5 bases). There are 15 residues in the CDR3. Germline V CDR1 and CDR2: SGHRS, YFSETQ. The V end lost 3 bases, the J end lost 4 bases, and 13 bases lay between the germline ends. The CDR3 here is CASSSAGRDNEKLFF. CDR3 sequence (DNA): TGCGCCAGCAGCTCAGCAGGGCGTGATAATGAAAAACTGTTTTTT.

The chain employs TRBV6-1 and TRBJ1-6; D not certain. The CDR3 is made up of 16 amino acids. V gave up 3 bases and J gave up 9 bases, with 18 bases separating them. Germline V gene data show CDR1 as MNHNS and CDR2 as SASEGT. Here the CDR3 reads CASSEVGARLSSPLHF. CDR3 in DNA: TGTGCCAGCAGTGAGGTTGGCGCCAGGCTTAGTTCACCCCTCCACTTT.

V gene TRBV13 combines with J gene TRBJ2-3, with TRBD2 matching over 10 bases. CDR3 length: 19 amino acids. V lost 3 bases to trimming and J lost 0 bases; unmatched junction nucleotides: 12. Per germline, CDR1 PRHDT and CDR2 FYEKMQ (reference sequence). CDR3 protein: CASSLTSGPLDTSTDTQYF. DNA for the CDR3: TGTGCCAGCAGCTTGACTAGCGGGCCTCTCGATACTAGCACAGATACGCAGTATTTT. Full variable domain (rest looked up from reference TRBV13 and TRBJ2-3): AAGVIQSPRHLIKEKRETATLKCYPIPRHDTVYWYQQGPGQDPQFLISFYEKMQSDKGSIPDRFSAQQFSDYHSELNMSSLELGDSALYFCASSLTSGPLDTSTDTQYFGPGTRLTVL.

The chain combines TRBV2 with TRBJ2-7, with D possibly matching TRBD1 (5 bases). V lost 1 base to trimming and J lost 0 bases, with 10 bases between them. The CDR3 has 15 amino acids. Germline loops: CDR1 SNHLY, CDR2 FYNNEI. The CDR3 spells CASSEGRASSYEQYF. Written as DNA, the CDR3 is TGTGCCAGCAGTGAAGGCAGGGCGAGCTCCTACGAGCAGTACTTC.

This chain links TRBV5-3 with TRBJ2-3; tentative D call: TRBD2 (7 bases). TRBV5-3 has ORF status, its function being uncertain. This CDR3 has 14 amino acids. V lost 4 bases and J 4 bases, leaving 13 bases between the germline ends. In DNA form, the CDR3 reads TGTGCCAGAAGCATAGGGGGGGTGGCAGATACGCAGTATTTT. This translates into CARSIGGVADTQYF.

To note about this clone: This sample includes further DNA sequences coding for the same CDR3. This chain uses TRBV7-2 with TRBJ1-2; possibly TRBD1 for D (6 bases). V was trimmed by 6 bases and J by 2 bases, leaving 10 bases between them. This CDR3 contains 13 residues. The germline V gene encodes CDR1 SGHTA and CDR2 FQGNSA. The CDR3: CASSPDRNYGYTF. The CDR3 nucleotides are TGTGCCAGCAGTCCCGACAGGAACTATGGCTACACCTTC.

The chain recombines TRBV27 with TRBJ2-5, with TRBD2 matching 13 bases. Germline V gene sequence: CDR1 MNHEY, CDR2 SMNVEV (reference sequence). The CDR3 spans 16 residues. The trim removed 2 bases at V and 4 bases at J, leaving 4 bases unmatched. CDR3 in amino acids: CASSLQLAGGIETQYF. DNA of the CDR3: TGTGCCAGCAGTTTACAACTAGCGGGAGGGATAGAGACCCAGTACTTC.

V gene TRBV6-1 combines with J gene TRBJ1-4, with 9 bases fitting TRBD1. V shed 5 bases, J shed 6 bases, and the junction held 7 bases outside the gene matches. This CDR3 contains 15 residues. Per the germline V gene, CDR1 is MNHNS and CDR2 is SASEGT. CDR3 nucleotides: TGTGCCAGCAGTAAATGGACAGGGGAGGATGAAAAACTGTTTTTT. Its translation is CASSKWTGEDEKLFF.

This clone was seen just once. This rearrangement joins TRBV5-6 to TRBJ2-3; 12 bases align to TRBD1. V shed 4 bases, J shed 7 bases, and the junction held 4 bases outside the gene matches. Germline V gives CDR1 SGHDT, CDR2 YYEEEE. This CDR3 has 14 residues. The DNA of the CDR3 is TGTGCCAGCAGCCTGGGACAGGGGGCGAATACGCAGTATTTT. Protein: CASSLGQGANTQYF.

The chain joins TRBV2 to TRBJ2-5; maybe TRBD2 (5 bases). Germline values: CDR1 SNHLY, CDR2 FYNNEI. Trimming cost V 6 bases and J 5 bases, with 25 bases left between them. This CDR3 has 17 residues. The CDR3 nucleotides read TGTGCCAGCAGGACCTCCGGTAGCGCGAACATCGGGGAGACCCAGTACTTC. Its protein is CASRTSGSANIGETQYF.

The rearrangement links TRBV7-9 to TRBJ1-1; possibly TRBD1 for D (5 bases). CDR1 and CDR2 from the germline V gene are SEHNR and FQNEAQ (reference sequence). The CDR3 extends over 14 amino acids. The V end was cut by 1 base, the J end by 2 bases, with 8 bases between. The CDR3 is CASSLDGANTEAFF. CDR3 in DNA: TGTGCCAGCAGCTTAGATGGGGCCAACACTGAAGCTTTCTTT.

The chain joins TRBV13 to TRBJ2-7; 8 bases align to TRBD1. V lost 5 bases and J lost 8; bases outside the gene matches: 11. The CDR3 has 14 amino acids. In germline, CDR1 is PRHDT, CDR2 FYEKMQ (reference sequence). The DNA for the CDR3 is TGTGCCAGCAGCCCGGGACAGGCCGCCTGGCAGCAGTACTTC. This sequence encodes CASSPGQAAWQQYF.